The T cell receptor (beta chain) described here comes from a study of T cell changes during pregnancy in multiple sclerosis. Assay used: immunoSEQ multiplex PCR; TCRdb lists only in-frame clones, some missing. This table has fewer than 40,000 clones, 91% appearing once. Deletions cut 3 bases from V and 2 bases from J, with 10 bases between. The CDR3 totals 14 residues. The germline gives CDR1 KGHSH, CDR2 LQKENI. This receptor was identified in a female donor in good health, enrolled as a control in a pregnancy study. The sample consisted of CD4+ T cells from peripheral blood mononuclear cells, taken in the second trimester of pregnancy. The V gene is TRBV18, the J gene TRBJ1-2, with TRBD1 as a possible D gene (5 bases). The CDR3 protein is CASSPGPGNYGYTF. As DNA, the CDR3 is TGTGCCAGCTCACCTGGGCCAGGGAACTATGGCTACACCTTC.